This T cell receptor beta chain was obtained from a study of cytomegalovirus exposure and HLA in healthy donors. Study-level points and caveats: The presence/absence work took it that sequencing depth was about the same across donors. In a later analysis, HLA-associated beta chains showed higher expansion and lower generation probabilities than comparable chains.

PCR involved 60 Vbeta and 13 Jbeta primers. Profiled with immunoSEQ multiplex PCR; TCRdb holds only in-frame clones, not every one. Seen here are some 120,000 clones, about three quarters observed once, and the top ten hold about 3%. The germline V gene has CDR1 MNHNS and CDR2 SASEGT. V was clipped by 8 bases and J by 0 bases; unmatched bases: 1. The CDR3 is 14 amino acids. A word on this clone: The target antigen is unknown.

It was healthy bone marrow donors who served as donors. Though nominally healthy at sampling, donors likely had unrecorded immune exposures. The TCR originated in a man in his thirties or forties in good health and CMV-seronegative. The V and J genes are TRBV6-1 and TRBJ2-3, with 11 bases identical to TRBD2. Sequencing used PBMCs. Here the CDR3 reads CASPSGRSTDTQYF. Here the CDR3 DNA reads TGTGCCAGCCCTAGCGGGAGGAGCACAGATACGCAGTATTTT.